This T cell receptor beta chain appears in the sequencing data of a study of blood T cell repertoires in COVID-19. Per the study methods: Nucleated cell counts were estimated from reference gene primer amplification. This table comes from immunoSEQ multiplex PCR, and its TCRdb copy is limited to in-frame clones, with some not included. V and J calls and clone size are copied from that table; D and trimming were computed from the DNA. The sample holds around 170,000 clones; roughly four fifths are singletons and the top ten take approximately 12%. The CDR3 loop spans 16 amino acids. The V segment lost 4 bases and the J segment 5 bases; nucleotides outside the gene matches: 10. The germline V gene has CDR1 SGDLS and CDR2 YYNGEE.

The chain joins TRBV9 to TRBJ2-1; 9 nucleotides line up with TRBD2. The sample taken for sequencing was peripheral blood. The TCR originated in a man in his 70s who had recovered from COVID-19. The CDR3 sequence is CASSYSSGLADNEQFF. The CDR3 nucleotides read TGTGCCAGCAGCTACTCTTCGGGACTAGCTGACAATGAGCAGTTCTTC.